Each of the 20 T cell receptor beta chains below was sequenced from the same sample in a study of T cell changes during pregnancy in multiple sclerosis. The assay was immunoSEQ multiplex PCR, and TCRdb's table has in-frame clones only and misses some. The sample lists around 92,000 clones, about 93% occurring once. The sequencing used peripheral blood, collected in the first trimester of pregnancy. Every receptor here comes from a female donor with multiple sclerosis, enrolled in a pregnancy study.

This clone was picked up a small number of times. This chain joins TRBV4-1 and TRBJ2-3, with D possibly being TRBD2 (5 bases). V was shortened by 1 base and J by 0 bases, with 8 bases between the two germline ends. The CDR3 totals 15 residues. Germline V gives CDR1 MGHRA, CDR2 YSYEKL. This CDR3 is CASSQVRTSTDTQYF. CDR3 in DNA: TGCGCCAGCAGCCAAGTCCGGACTAGCACAGATACGCAGTATTTT.

CDR3 in amino acids: CASSEFGGGANTGELFF. CDR3 coding DNA: TGTGCCAGCAGTGAATTCGGGGGAGGCGCGAACACCGGGGAGCTGTTTTTT. J is TRBJ2-2 and V is TRBV6-1; a weak D match, TRBD2 (6 bases). Germline assignment: CDR1 MNHNS and CDR2 SASEGT. The V and J ends lost 2 bases and 0 bases respectively, with 13 bases between them. The length of the CDR3 is 17 residues.

V is TRBV15 and J is TRBJ2-1; 12 bases fit TRBD2. There are 16 residues in the CDR3. Trimming cost V 1 base and J 8 bases; bases outside gene matches: 6. Germline V gene lookup returns CDR1 LNHNV and CDR2 YYDKDF (reference sequence). CDR3 sequence (DNA): TGTGCCACCAGCAGAGCTGTGACTAGCGGGGGAGATGAGCAGTTCTTC. Its translation is CATSRAVTSGGDEQFF.

The chain joins TRBV2 to TRBJ1-2, with 7 bases aligning to TRBD1. The V gene end was trimmed by 1 base and the J gene end by 8 bases; junction bases not matched to a gene: 4. The CDR3 consists of 13 residues. The germline V gene has CDR1 SNHLY and CDR2 FYNNEI. The chain's CDR3 is CASSEVRGQGYTF. CDR3 DNA sequence: TGTGCCAGCAGTGAAGTGAGGGGGCAAGGCTACACCTTC.

J is TRBJ1-1 and V is TRBV5-8; unclear D gene. Germline V gene data show CDR1 as SGHTS and CDR2 as YDEGEE. The CDR3 has 14 amino acids. V was pared by 2 bases and J by 5 bases, with 13 bases between. The CDR3 is CASSFLSRETEAFF. The CDR3 DNA is TGTGCCAGCAGCTTCTTAAGTCGGGAAACTGAAGCTTTCTTT.

The J gene is TRBJ2-5, the V gene TRBV18; D remains unclear. The CDR3 consists of 12 residues. Per the germline V gene, CDR1 is KGHSH and CDR2 is LQKENI. V was cut by 5 bases and J by 0 bases, with 4 bases left in between. CDR3 residues: CASSSNQETQYF. The CDR3, as DNA: TGTGCCAGCTCATCCAACCAAGAGACCCAGTACTTC.

This chain joins TRBV5-1 and TRBJ2-2; 9 bases are a match to TRBD2. Germline-derived CDR1 and CDR2 are SGHRS and YFSETQ. CDR3 length equals 16 residues. Trimming cost V 2 bases and J 2 bases; bases outside gene matches: 4. DNA for the CDR3: TGCGCCAGCAGCTTCTTAGCGGGGGACAACACCGGGGAGCTGTTTTTT. Its translation is CASSFLAGDNTGELFF.

This clone was counted a single time. The chain links TRBV6-1 to TRBJ1-5, with 7 bases aligning to TRBD1. V gave up 2 bases and J gave up 5 bases; unmatched junction bases: 9. Looked up from germline, CDR1 is MNHNS and CDR2 is SASEGT. The CDR3 consists of 16 residues. CDR3 in amino acids: CASSEWERQGYQPQHF. CDR3 in DNA: TGTGCCAGCAGTGAATGGGAAAGACAGGGCTATCAGCCCCAGCATTTT.

The chain employs TRBV2 and TRBJ1-5; D is unclear. The germline V gene encodes CDR1 SNHLY and CDR2 FYNNEI. Trimming pared 4 bases from V and 16 bases from J, leaving 17 bases between. The CDR3 contains 12 residues. The CDR3 nucleotides read TGTGCCAGCAGTGGGCTTTCCGGGGTCCTCCATTTT. As protein: CASSGLSGVLHF. The full variable domain, in which reference TRBV2 and TRBJ1-5 provide the parts outside the CDR3, is EPEVTQTPSHQVTQMGQEVILRCVPISNHLYFYWYRQILGQKVEFLVSFYNNEISEKSEIFDDQFSVERPDGSNFTLKIRSTKLEDSAMYFCASSGLSGVLHFGDGTRLSIL.

J is TRBJ2-5 and V is TRBV6-1, with 7 positions matching TRBD2. This CDR3 spans 17 amino acids. The trim removed 0 bases at V and 2 bases at J, leaving 9 bases unmatched. Germline CDR1 MNHNS, CDR2 SASEGT. CDR3 in DNA: TGTGCCAGCAGTGAAGCGCGGTCTAGCGGCCTTCAAGAGACCCAGTACTTC. The encoded protein is CASSEARSSGLQETQYF.

The chain employs TRBV5-4 and TRBJ2-5, with 9 bases identical to TRBD1. V lost 3 bases and J lost 0; bases outside the gene matches: 0. Germline V gene data show CDR1 as SGHNT and CDR2 as YYREEE (reference sequence). The CDR3 has 14 amino acids. The CDR3 DNA sequence: TGTGCCAGCAGCTGGGACAGGGACCAAGAGACCCAGTACTTC. Its translation is CASSWDRDQETQYF.

V gene TRBV5-4 combines with J gene TRBJ2-7, with TRBD1 matching over 7 bases. Germline CDR1 and CDR2: SGHNT and YYREEE (reference sequence). The length of the CDR3 is 17 residues. J gave up 1 base and V 4 bases, and 14 bases lay outside the gene matches. The CDR3 coding sequence is TGTGCCAGCAGCCGGTCCCGGGACAGTTTGGTATCCTACGAGCAGTACTTC. It yields the protein CASSRSRDSLVSYEQYF.

The chain has TRBV7-9 and TRBJ1-1, with unresolved D. Per the germline V gene, CDR1 is SEHNR and CDR2 is FQNEAQ (reference sequence). CDR3 length: 14 residues. Trimming shortened V by 3 bases and J by 1 base, and 9 bases separated the two germline ends. The CDR3 here is CASSFQAPNTEAFF. The DNA for the CDR3 is TGTGCCAGCAGCTTTCAAGCCCCGAACACTGAAGCTTTCTTT.

The gene calls are TRBV10-3 and TRBJ2-1, with D possibly being TRBD2 (5 bases). The CDR3 runs 15 residues. Trimming removed 4 bases at V and 2 bases at J, with 12 bases between. CDR1 is ENHRY, CDR2 SYGVKD, per germline. The CDR3 loop is CAISVLAGAYNEQFF. CDR3 nucleotides: TGTGCCATCAGTGTCCTTGCGGGTGCCTACAATGAGCAGTTCTTC.

V usage is TRBV6-6 and J usage is TRBJ1-2, with D possibly matching TRBD1 (6 bases). Germline V gene lookup returns CDR1 MNHNY and CDR2 SVGAGI (reference sequence). V was shortened by 6 bases and J by 6 bases, with 17 bases between the two germline ends. There are 14 residues in the CDR3. In DNA, the CDR3 is TGTGCCAGCAGCCCCTCCGGGGGGGCGCATGGCTACACCTTC. Translating gives CASSPSGGAHGYTF.

The V and J genes are TRBV6-5 and TRBJ2-7, with unresolved D. Germline V gives CDR1 MNHEY, CDR2 SVGAGI. V lost 1 base to trimming and J lost 5 bases, with 15 bases between them. CDR3 size: 15 residues. CDR3 nucleotide sequence: TGTGCCAGCAGTTACTATGCCCAGGCCAGAAACGAGCAGTACTTC. Residues: CASSYYAQARNEQYF.

The rearrangement links TRBV5-1 to TRBJ2-1; TRBD2 matches at 9 bases. Germline trimming cut 4 bases from V and 4 bases from J; bases unmatched to any gene: 9. Looked up from germline, CDR1 is SGHRS and CDR2 is YFSETQ. The CDR3 spans 16 residues. CDR3 sequence (DNA): TGCGCCAGCAGCCCAGGGGTAGCGGGGGTATACAATGAGCAGTTCTTC. Translation gives CASSPGVAGVYNEQFF.

The chain links TRBV6-5 to TRBJ1-2, with 8 bases that match TRBD1. Looked up from germline, CDR1 is MNHEY and CDR2 is SVGAGI. V trimming: 6 bases; J trimming: 8 bases; junction bases outside the gene matches: 8. The CDR3 sequence is 13 residues long. The CDR3 spells CASSPTGVRGYTF. CDR3 sequence (DNA): TGTGCCAGCAGCCCGACAGGGGTACGGGGCTACACCTTC.

The chain employs TRBV6-5 and TRBJ2-3, with D possibly matching TRBD2 (5 bases). The germline gives CDR1 MNHEY, CDR2 SVGAGI. The V end lost 3 bases, the J end lost 4 bases, and 17 bases lay between the germline ends. The CDR3 covers 16 residues. CDR3: CASSYPPGEGADTQYF. As DNA, the CDR3 is TGTGCCAGCAGTTATCCCCCCGGGGAAGGCGCAGATACGCAGTATTTT.

The J gene is TRBJ1-6, the V gene TRBV6-5, with 10 bases matching TRBD1. This CDR3 contains 16 residues. V dropped 0 bases and J dropped 9; count of bases not matched to a gene: 5. Germline V gives CDR1 MNHEY, CDR2 SVGAGI. The CDR3 sequence is CASSYSKGQGSSPLHF. The CDR3 bases are TGTGCCAGCAGTTACTCGAAGGGACAGGGGAGTTCACCCCTCCACTTT.